This is a list of T cell receptor beta chains from one sample in a study of blood T cells in healthy people across ages. TCRdb independently ran MiXCR on the 5' RACE reads; one entry per CDR3 protein. This table has more than 900,000 distinct CDR3 sequences, around 27% appearing once. The same sample was also used in a study of T cells of mothers and their children.

Sequenced material: blood. Receptor source: a girl aged 2 to 9 in good health. CDR3s include the opening cysteine and the closing phenylalanine or tryptophan. Fields, in order: CDR3 DNA, CDR3 protein, CDR3 length, J gene, clone size, D gene, V gene. The D gene is left open where the match is weak. Only some rows state a clone size, as once, few, many or a class for expanded clones.

DNA: TGTGCCAGCAGCTTTCTGGCTTCCCAAGAGACCCAGTACTTC
CDR3: CASSFLASQETQYF
length: 14
J: TRBJ2-5
size: few
D: -
V: TRBV7-2

DNA: TGCAGTGCTAGAGGAGGACTAGCGGGGGGGTTGAAGACCCAGTACTTC
CDR3: CSARGGLAGGLKTQYF
length: 16
J: TRBJ2-5
size: few
D: TRBD2
V: TRBV20-1

DNA: TGTGCCAGCAGCTTGCGGCAGGGGGAGGGAGAGACCCAGTACTTC
CDR3: CASSLRQGEGETQYF
length: 15
J: TRBJ2-5
size: few
D: -
V: TRBV7-9

DNA: TGTGCCAGCAGCGACGGGACTACTGAAGCTTTCTTT
CDR3: CASSDGTTEAFF
length: 12
J: TRBJ1-1
size: -
D: -
V: TRBV7-9

DNA: TGCAGTGCTAGTGCAGGGGTGAACACTGAAGCTTTCTTT
CDR3: CSASAGVNTEAFF
length: 13
J: TRBJ1-1
size: few
D: -
V: TRBV20-1

DNA: TGCAGTGCTAGCGATCCAAAAGCGGGGGCATACACAGATACGCAGTATTTT
CDR3: CSASDPKAGAYTDTQYF
length: 17
J: TRBJ2-3
size: -
D: TRBD2
V: TRBV20-1

DNA: TGCAGCGTTGAACCCCAAGACAATGAGCAGTTCTTC
CDR3: CSVEPQDNEQFF
length: 12
J: TRBJ2-1
size: few
D: -
V: TRBV29-1

DNA: TGTGCCAGCAGCGCTCCTGCCCCCAGGGGCGGAGCATACAATGAGCAGTTCTTC
CDR3: CASSAPAPRGGAYNEQFF
length: 18
J: TRBJ2-1
size: few
D: -
V: TRBV9

DNA: TGTGCTAGCAGCCCAGGGGGGGGCGATGAGCAGTTCTTC
CDR3: CASSPGGGDEQFF
length: 13
J: TRBJ2-1
size: -
D: -
V: TRBV7-7

DNA: TGTGCCAGCAGTTTAACCGGAGATAGTGAGACCCAGTACTTC
CDR3: CASSLTGDSETQYF
length: 14
J: TRBJ2-5
size: -
D: -
V: TRBV27

DNA: TGCAGTGCTAGTAGCACAGGGGATTGGGTGGACACTGAAGCTTTCTTT
CDR3: CSASSTGDWVDTEAFF
length: 16
J: TRBJ1-1
size: -
D: TRBD1
V: TRBV20-1

DNA: TGTGCCAGCAGTCTGGTCCTGAATATATACAATGAGCAGTTCTTC
CDR3: CASSLVLNIYNEQFF
length: 15
J: TRBJ2-1
size: few
D: -
V: TRBV6-5

DNA: TGTGCCAGCAGCTTAGGGACAGGGGGCCATGAGCAGTTCTTC
CDR3: CASSLGTGGHEQFF
length: 14
J: TRBJ2-1
size: -
D: TRBD1
V: TRBV11-1

DNA: TGCAGCGTTGAAAATGGAGAGACCCAGTACTTC
CDR3: CSVENGETQYF
length: 11
J: TRBJ2-5
size: few
D: -
V: TRBV29-1

DNA: TGCAGCTCGACAGGGGAAGGCCCTGGAAACACCATATATTTT
CDR3: CSSTGEGPGNTIYF
length: 14
J: TRBJ1-3
size: -
D: TRBD1
V: TRBV29-1

DNA: TGCAGTGCTAGCATCCAAGAGACCCAGTACTTC
CDR3: CSASIQETQYF
length: 11
J: TRBJ2-5
size: many
D: -
V: TRBV20-1

DNA: TGTGCCAGCAGCAAAGCCGGGACTTCTATCCTTTCCTACGAGCAGTACTTC
CDR3: CASSKAGTSILSYEQYF
length: 17
J: TRBJ2-7
size: few
D: -
V: TRBV3-1

DNA: TGCGCCAGCAGCCAAGGGAGACTAGACAACCAAGAGACCCAGTACTTC
CDR3: CASSQGRLDNQETQYF
length: 16
J: TRBJ2-5
size: -
D: -
V: TRBV4-1

DNA: TGCAGCGTTGACCCCGGCCGTATGCAGGATGAGCAGTTCTTC
CDR3: CSVDPGRMQDEQFF
length: 14
J: TRBJ2-1
size: few
D: -
V: TRBV29-1

DNA: TGTGCCAGCAGCTCCGCTCAAGACGGCGGCTACAATGAGCAGTTCTTC
CDR3: CASSSAQDGGYNEQFF
length: 16
J: TRBJ2-1
size: -
D: -
V: TRBV7-9

DNA: TGTGCCAGCAGCCCAGCGGGGGGTGACCTTAGGACCCAGTACTTC
CDR3: CASSPAGGDLRTQYF
length: 15
J: TRBJ2-5
size: -
D: TRBD2
V: TRBV7-2

DNA: TGTGCCAGCAGCCAAGATGCTAGCGGGAGCCACGAGCAGTACTTC
CDR3: CASSQDASGSHEQYF
length: 15
J: TRBJ2-7
size: few
D: TRBD2
V: TRBV3-1

DNA: TGTGCCAGCCTAGGGACAGGGAATGGAGAGACCCAGTACTTC
CDR3: CASLGTGNGETQYF
length: 14
J: TRBJ2-5
size: few
D: TRBD1
V: TRBV2

DNA: TGTGCCAGCAGCGGGGATTTCTCTGGAAACACCATATATTTT
CDR3: CASSGDFSGNTIYF
length: 14
J: TRBJ1-3
size: few
D: -
V: TRBV6-6

DNA: TGTGCCAGCAGAAGGGACAGGGAAGTTCCCGAGCAGTACTTC
CDR3: CASRRDREVPEQYF
length: 14
J: TRBJ2-7
size: few
D: TRBD1
V: TRBV28

DNA: TGCAGCGGCGCCACAGGGGATTATGGCTACACCTTC
CDR3: CSGATGDYGYTF
length: 12
J: TRBJ1-2
size: few
D: TRBD1
V: TRBV29-1

DNA: TGTGCCAGCAGCCCCGAAGTGGGGGTTATGGAGAACACTGAAGCTTTCTTT
CDR3: CASSPEVGVMENTEAFF
length: 17
J: TRBJ1-1
size: -
D: -
V: TRBV7-8

DNA: TGTGCCTCCGACAGGGGGAATGAGCAGTTCTTC
CDR3: CASDRGNEQFF
length: 11
J: TRBJ2-1
size: few
D: TRBD1
V: TRBV5-5

DNA: TGTGCCAGCAGCCTGGACAAGAATCAGCCCCAGCATTTT
CDR3: CASSLDKNQPQHF
length: 13
J: TRBJ1-5
size: -
D: -
V: TRBV12-3/TRBV12-4

DNA: TGTGCCAGCAGCCAAGGGCGGTCCGAACAGCCCCAGCATTTT
CDR3: CASSQGRSEQPQHF
length: 14
J: TRBJ1-5
size: few
D: -
V: TRBV3-1

DNA: TGCAGTGCTAGTAAACTAGCCCAGGATCAGTACTTC
CDR3: CSASKLAQDQYF
length: 12
J: TRBJ2-7
size: few
D: -
V: TRBV20-1

DNA: TGTGCCAGCAGTTTTCCGGGACAGGGTGAAAAACTGTTTTTT
CDR3: CASSFPGQGEKLFF
length: 14
J: TRBJ1-4
size: -
D: TRBD1
V: TRBV12-3/TRBV12-4

DNA: TGTGCCAGCAGCGTATCGATGGGGGGTATGTCGAACACCATATATTTT
CDR3: CASSVSMGGMSNTIYF
length: 16
J: TRBJ1-3
size: few
D: -
V: TRBV9

DNA: TGTGCCAGCAGCGCCGGATCTATGGGCTCTGGGGAGACCCAGTACTTC
CDR3: CASSAGSMGSGETQYF
length: 16
J: TRBJ2-5
size: few
D: -
V: TRBV9

DNA: TGTGCCAGCAGTTTAGCGAATCCACGGAACACTGAAGCTTTCTTT
CDR3: CASSLANPRNTEAFF
length: 15
J: TRBJ1-1
size: few
D: -
V: TRBV12-3/TRBV12-4

DNA: TGTGCCAGCAAGGCCGCATCTAATTCACCCCTCCACTTT
CDR3: CASKAASNSPLHF
length: 13
J: TRBJ1-6
size: -
D: -
V: TRBV3-1

DNA: TGCGCCAGCAGCTTGGTAATCGGCAGGGGTGACTACGAGCAGTACTTC
CDR3: CASSLVIGRGDYEQYF
length: 16
J: TRBJ2-7
size: -
D: -
V: TRBV5-1

DNA: TGTGCCAGCAGTCAGTTCCTACAGGACTGGCTAACAGATACGCAGTATTTT
CDR3: CASSQFLQDWLTDTQYF
length: 17
J: TRBJ2-3
size: -
D: -
V: TRBV6-1

DNA: TGCAGCGTTGAAGATCCTCAAGGTTGGGCAAACGAGCAGTACTTC
CDR3: CSVEDPQGWANEQYF
length: 15
J: TRBJ2-7
size: -
D: -
V: TRBV29-1